These T cell receptor beta chains were read from a single sample in a study of blood T cell repertoires in COVID-19. Assay: immunoSEQ multiplex PCR; the TCRdb copy retains only in-frame clones and omits some. Of tens of thousands of clones detected, under 85% appear once; the ten largest clones hold about 11%. The sample was peripheral blood. These TCRs come from a man in his 70s with acute or convalescent COVID-19. Both conserved end residues are part of each CDR3. The D gene is left open where the match is weak. Size tells how often a clone was seen (once, few, many) or the class of an expanded clone, and some rows leave it out.

j_gene	v_gene	abundance	d_gene	CDR3aa	CDR3nt
TRBJ2-2	TRBV25-1	NA	NA	CASSELIGELFF	TGTGCCAGCAGTGAATTAATCGGGGAGCTGTTTTTT
TRBJ1-1	TRBV12-3/TRBV12-4	NA	NA	CASSLGSYSEAFF	TGTGCCAGCAGTTTAGGTTCGTACAGTGAAGCTTTCTTT
TRBJ1-3	TRBV5-1	NA	TRBD1	CASSAVLQGDVGNTIYF	TGCGCCAGCAGCGCGGTCCTACAGGGGGATGTCGGAAACACCATATATTTT
TRBJ2-4	TRBV24-1	few	TRBD1	CATSDPGTAQNIQYF	TGTGCCACCAGTGATCCTGGGACAGCACAAAACATTCAGTACTTC
TRBJ1-5	TRBV7-2	NA	NA	CASSTQGGNQPQHF	TGTGCCAGCAGTACACAGGGTGGCAATCAGCCCCAGCATTTT
TRBJ1-2	TRBV27	NA	NA	CASSLNPLRADGYTF	TGTGCCAGCAGTTTAAATCCCCTCAGGGCGGATGGCTACACCTTC
TRBJ1-1	TRBV5-4	NA	NA	CASSPRGGEAFF	TGTGCCAGCAGCCCCCGGGGGGGTGAAGCTTTCTTT
TRBJ2-3	TRBV5-1	NA	TRBD2	CASSQGLAPGDTQYF	TGCGCCAGCAGCCAGGGACTAGCGCCCGGGGATACGCAGTATTTT
TRBJ2-1	TRBV6-2/TRBV6-3	NA	NA	CASSYVGPQGYNEQFF	TGTGCCAGCAGTTACGTAGGACCTCAGGGTTACAATGAGCAGTTCTTC
TRBJ1-2	TRBV11-2	NA	NA	CASSADRTVYGYTF	TGTGCCAGCAGCGCGGACAGAACCGTCTATGGCTACACCTTC
TRBJ2-7	TRBV7-8	NA	TRBD2	CASSSSLRLSGGPEQYF	TGTGCCAGCAGCTCTTCCTTACGACTAAGCGGGGGGCCCGAGCAGTACTTC